What follows are 7 T cell receptor beta chains derived from one specimen sequenced in a study of shared clonotypes between healthy human individuals. Data came from immunoSEQ multiplex PCR; TCRdb stores just in-frame clones and leaves some out. The table lists 2 million to 3 million clones, more than 80% of them singletons. Input material: naive CD4+ T cells sorted from blood. Subset here: CD45RA+ positively selected. The receptors were gathered from a man younger than 35 in good health.

This sequence joins TRBV11-3 and TRBJ2-3; D perhaps matches TRBD2 (6 bases). This CDR3 comprises 15 residues. V shed 2 bases and J shed 3 bases, with 12 bases lying between them. Germline lookup yields CDR1 SGHNT and CDR2 YENEEA. The CDR3 DNA is TGTGCCAGCAGCTTAAACGGGGGAGAAACAGATACGCAGTATTTT. Protein product: CASSLNGGETDTQYF.

This chain connects TRBV7-9 to TRBJ2-7; 10 bases align to TRBD1. The junction had 12 bases not matched to a gene; V was cut back by 4 bases and J by 9 bases. The CDR3 runs to 15 residues. Germline assignment: CDR1 SEHNR and CDR2 FQNEAQ (reference sequence). The CDR3 DNA reads as TGTGCCAGCAGCTCAGCCGGGACAGGGGACTCCTGGCAGTACTTC. Its protein product is CASSSAGTGDSWQYF. The complete variable domain, with remaining parts taken from reference TRBV7-9 and TRBJ2-7, reads DTGVSQNPRHKITKRGQNVTFRCDPISEHNRLYWYRQTLGQGPEFLTYFQNEAQLEKSRLLSDRFSAERPKGSFSTLEIQRTEQGDSAMYLCASSSAGTGDSWQYFGPGTRLTVT.

This sequence joins TRBV28 and TRBJ2-5; D is possibly TRBD2 (5 bases). The V gene's germline CDR1 is MDHEN and CDR2 SYDVKM. The CDR3 is made up of 12 amino acids. With 9 bases removed from V and 7 bases from J, the gap between germline ends came to 15 bases. CDR3 DNA sequence: TGTGCCAGTTCAAGCGGTCCGAGGACCCAGTACTTC. This sequence encodes CASSSGPRTQYF.

The J gene is TRBJ1-1, the V gene TRBV28; 7 nucleotides agree with TRBD1. Germline trimming cut 4 bases from V and 5 bases from J; bases unmatched to any gene: 4. The germline V gene has CDR1 MDHEN and CDR2 SYDVKM. The CDR3 is 13 amino acids. The CDR3 DNA is TGTGCCAGCAGTTCAGGGGGTAAGACTGAAGCTTTCTTT. This encodes CASSSGGKTEAFF.

The CDR3 nucleotides are TGCGCCAGCAGCCAAGATCGGGGACTAGGGAGGAGGTACTTC. It specifies CASSQDRGLGRRYF. This sequence joins TRBV4-1 and TRBJ2-5; 8 bases fit TRBD2. CDR1 is MGHRA and CDR2 is YSYEKL in the germline V gene. This CDR3 has 14 residues. J gave up 13 bases and V 0 bases, and 10 bases lay outside the gene matches.

The rearrangement links TRBV10-3 to TRBJ2-1; D is unresolved. This CDR3 is built from 11 residues. Trimming took off 11 bases at V and 9 bases at J, with 14 bases between the two ends. Germline assignment: CDR1 ENHRY and CDR2 SYGVKD. The CDR3 DNA is TGTGCCGCCGGCCTTGGTGCTGAGCAGTTCTTC. This encodes CAAGLGAEQFF.

The CDR3 protein is CASSATDTQYF. DNA for the CDR3: TGTGCCAGCTCCGCCACAGATACGCAGTATTTT. V is TRBV6-1 and J is TRBJ2-3, with D unresolved. Trimming cost V 8 bases and J 2 bases, with 5 bases left between them. The CDR3 sequence is 11 residues long. CDR1 MNHNS and CDR2 SASEGT come from the germline V gene.